Listed below are T cell receptor beta chains from one sample, sequenced in a study of T-cell reconstitution after alpha-beta-depleted transplantation in children. TCRdb fed the PCR reads into MiXCR, producing one record per CDR3 protein. The repertoire holds approximately 130,000 distinct CDR3 sequences, with around a tenth as singletons. The source was PBMCs, mostly from graft donor cells, collected 180 days after TCRalphabeta/CD19-depleted stem cell transplant. Receptor source: a girl in the first two years of life who had a stem cell transplant for combined immunodeficiency, so the T cells may come from the graft donor. Both conserved end residues are trimmed from each CDR3. The size field is filled for only some rows; it gives once, few, many or a size class.

V gene: TRBV5-8
clone size: many
J gene: TRBJ2-5
CDR3 protein: ASRSVIPKETQY

V gene: TRBV4-3
clone size: few
J gene: TRBJ2-1
CDR3 protein: ASSQEQGAGGPSEQF

V gene: TRBV6-5
clone size: -
J gene: TRBJ2-5
CDR3 protein: ASSYGTGFGETQY

V gene: TRBV14
clone size: few
J gene: TRBJ2-5
CDR3 protein: ASSRGTVQETQY

V gene: TRBV27
clone size: few
J gene: TRBJ1-4
CDR3 protein: ASSWAGPEKLF

V gene: TRBV11-2
clone size: -
J gene: TRBJ2-1
CDR3 protein: ASSPGHAWGGTFLYNEQF

V gene: TRBV7-9
clone size: -
J gene: TRBJ2-5
CDR3 protein: ASSLNSGGVQETQY

V gene: TRBV4-3
clone size: -
J gene: TRBJ2-1
CDR3 protein: ASSQGSPGTIYNEQF

V gene: TRBV5-5
clone size: many
J gene: TRBJ2-7
CDR3 protein: ASSSAWGGMT

V gene: TRBV15
clone size: -
J gene: TRBJ2-5
CDR3 protein: ATSRDRYQETQY

V gene: TRBV6-1
clone size: few
J gene: TRBJ1-1
CDR3 protein: ASSETDLNTEAF

V gene: TRBV21-1
clone size: -
J gene: TRBJ2-7
CDR3 protein: ASGSGSGVDEQY

V gene: TRBV3-1
clone size: few
J gene: TRBJ1-2
CDR3 protein: ASSQGTFNGYT

V gene: TRBV29-1
clone size: -
J gene: TRBJ2-7
CDR3 protein: SVLRTGEQY

V gene: TRBV7-8
clone size: few
J gene: TRBJ2-7
CDR3 protein: ASSLKGHALNPYEQY

V gene: TRBV20-1
clone size: -
J gene: TRBJ2-1
CDR3 protein: SASVPYNEQF

V gene: TRBV29-1
clone size: many
J gene: TRBJ2-1
CDR3 protein: SVEGTKLSYNEQF

V gene: TRBV5-5
clone size: -
J gene: TRBJ2-5
CDR3 protein: ASSFTGGRETQY

V gene: TRBV18
clone size: -
J gene: TRBJ2-5
CDR3 protein: ASSPSGQGRTQY